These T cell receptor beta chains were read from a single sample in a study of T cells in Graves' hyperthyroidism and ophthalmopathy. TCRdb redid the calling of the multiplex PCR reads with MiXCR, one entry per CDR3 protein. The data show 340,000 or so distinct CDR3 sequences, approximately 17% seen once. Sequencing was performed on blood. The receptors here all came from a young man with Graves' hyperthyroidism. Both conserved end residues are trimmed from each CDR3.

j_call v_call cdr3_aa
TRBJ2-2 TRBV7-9 ASIPLTSGTGELF
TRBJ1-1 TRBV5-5 ASSLKLRNTEAF
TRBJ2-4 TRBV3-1 ASSQSSIQY
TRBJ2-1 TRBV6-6 ASSYQGDNEQF
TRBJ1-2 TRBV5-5 ASSAQQGAAGYT
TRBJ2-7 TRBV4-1 ASSQEPGQGGREQY
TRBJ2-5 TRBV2 ASSAWTGGETQY
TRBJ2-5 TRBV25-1 ASSDLHGTQY
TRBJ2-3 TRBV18 ASSPPSTDTQY
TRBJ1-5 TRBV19 ASSIIPGANQPQH
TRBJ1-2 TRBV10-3 AISESRGHGYT
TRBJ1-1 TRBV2 ASSATGGITEAF
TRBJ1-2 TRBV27 ASSLGSAAYGYT
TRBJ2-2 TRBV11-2 ASSVDRETGELF
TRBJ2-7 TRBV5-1 ASSAGQGNWDREQY
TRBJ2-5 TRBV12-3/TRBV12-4 ASSETETQY